This TCR beta chain was obtained from a study of T cell repertoires in aging, cancer and after chemotherapy. The wider study: Glioblastoma patients receiving temozolomide-based therapy gave paired samples before and after chemotherapy. The whole study produced a dataset of approximately 10 million TCR reads.

Multiplex touch-down PCR with TRB-A/B primers amplified rearranged V-D-J TRB sequences. TCRdb reanalysed the multiplex PCR reads using MiXCR and keeps one entry per CDR3 protein. The data show about 7,900 distinct CDR3 sequences, about two fifths seen once. Comment on this clonotype: Antigen: not known.

Amplification of TCR beta used genomic DNA extracted from peripheral blood. V shed 2 bases and J shed 5 bases, with 12 bases lying between them. The CDR3 has 14 amino acids. Germline V lookup: CDR1 MNHNS, CDR2 SASEGT. General observations from the study: Rebound thymic output was suggested by rising median generation probability during chemotherapy in each cancer cohort. Compared with age-matched healthy donors, untreated hematological or solid cancer patients showed higher blood TCR clonality.

The sequenced sample was blood. This TCR was recovered from a human donor with a solid tumor. V is TRBV6-1 and J is TRBJ2-5, with TRBD2 as a possible D gene (5 bases). CDR3 sequence (DNA): TGTGCCAGCAGTGAAACGGCTCGAGGGGAGACCCAGTACTTC. Its translation: CASSETARGETQYF.